The 7 T cell receptor beta chains listed next were all sequenced from one sample in a study of cytomegalovirus exposure and HLA in healthy donors. PCR primers comprised 60 Vbeta and 13 Jbeta primers. Profiled with immunoSEQ multiplex PCR; TCRdb holds only in-frame clones, not every one. The data contain 250,000 to 350,000 clones, about four fifths of them seen just once; the ten biggest clones take up about 0.3%. Specimen: PBMCs. The receptors stem from a girl aged 2 to 10 in good health and CMV-seronegative.

The chain recombines TRBV13 with TRBJ2-4; the match to TRBD2 covers 7 bases. The trim removed 4 bases at V and 0 bases at J, leaving 3 bases unmatched. The CDR3 covers 15 residues. Germline CDR1 PRHDT, CDR2 FYEKMQ (reference sequence). The DNA for the CDR3 is TGTGCCAGCAGCTGGGGGGGTCTAGCCAAAAACATTCAGTACTTC. This gives the protein CASSWGGLAKNIQYF. Full variable domain (outside the CDR3, taken from reference TRBV13 and TRBJ2-4): AAGVIQSPRHLIKEKRETATLKCYPIPRHDTVYWYQQGPGQDPQFLISFYEKMQSDKGSIPDRFSAQQFSDYHSELNMSSLELGDSALYFCASSWGGLAKNIQYFGAGTRLSVL.

This clone has a handful of counts. This chain uses TRBV5-1 with TRBJ2-7; 10 positions agree with TRBD2. The V and J ends lost 0 bases and 0 bases, in that order; junction bases with no gene match: 12. Looked up from germline, CDR1 is SGHRS and CDR2 is YFSETQ. The CDR3 covers 19 residues. CDR3 amino acids: CASSLALKLAGLFSYEQYF. The CDR3 DNA reads TGCGCCAGCAGCTTGGCCCTCAAACTAGCGGGATTATTCTCCTACGAGCAGTACTTC.

The V gene is TRBV27, the J gene TRBJ1-6; 7 bases line up with TRBD1. The V segment lost 6 bases and the J segment 4 bases; nucleotides outside the gene matches: 3. Germline V gene data show CDR1 as MNHEY and CDR2 as SMNVEV (reference sequence). This CDR3 comprises 14 residues. In DNA, the CDR3 is TGTGCCAGCAGGCTACAGGGGTATAATTCACCCCTCCACTTT. Amino acids: CASRLQGYNSPLHF.

The V and J genes are TRBV6-5 and TRBJ2-7; TRBD1 might be the D (5 bases). This CDR3 spans 15 amino acids. The V end was cut by 0 bases, the J end by 4 bases, with 13 bases between. CDR1 and CDR2 from the germline V gene are MNHEY and SVGAGI. CDR3 amino acids: CASSYSYDREYEQYF. The CDR3 DNA reads TGTGCCAGCAGTTACTCCTACGACAGAGAGTACGAGCAGTACTTC.

The chain couples TRBV5-1 to TRBJ2-7; D is perhaps TRBD2 (7 bases). CDR1 is SGHRS and CDR2 is YFSETQ in the germline V gene. This CDR3 is built from 14 residues. Trimming left V 3 bases short and J 2 bases short, with 12 bases between. CDR3 region: CASSSAGAPYEQYF. Written as DNA, the CDR3 is TGCGCCAGCAGCTCCGCGGGGGCCCCCTACGAGCAGTACTTC.

The chain couples TRBV7-9 to TRBJ2-7; 8 bases are shared with TRBD1. The V gene end was trimmed by 1 base and the J gene end by 6 bases; junction bases not matched to a gene: 8. CDR3 length: 15 residues. Germline lookup yields CDR1 SEHNR and CDR2 FQNEAQ (reference sequence). The CDR3 region has the DNA TGTGCCAGCAGCTTAGGGGGACAGGTCCTAGGCGAGCAGTACTTC. It codes for CASSLGGQVLGEQYF. The full variable domain, in which reference TRBV7-9 and TRBJ2-7 provide the parts outside the CDR3, is DTGVSQNPRHKITKRGQNVTFRCDPISEHNRLYWYRQTLGQGPEFLTYFQNEAQLEKSRLLSDRFSAERPKGSFSTLEIQRTEQGDSAMYLCASSLGGQVLGEQYFGPGTRLTVT.

This rearrangement joins TRBV19 to TRBJ1-1; perhaps TRBD1 as D (5 bases). The CDR3 length is 15 residues. The V and J ends lost 8 bases and 1 base respectively, with 17 bases between them. Germline lookup yields CDR1 LNHDA and CDR2 SQIVND (reference sequence). CDR3 sequence reads: CASFRGGWANTEAFF. The CDR3 DNA reads TGTGCCAGTTTTCGCGGGGGGTGGGCGAACACTGAAGCTTTCTTT.